Following are 4 T cell receptor beta chains from one sample sequenced in a study of cytomegalovirus exposure and HLA in healthy donors. 60 Vbeta and 13 Jbeta primers were used in PCR. TCRdb keeps only in-frame clones here, not all; method: immunoSEQ multiplex PCR. This repertoire shows about 160,000 clones, 75% to 85% found once; its top ten account for roughly 4%. Sample: PBMCs. The receptor set was obtained from a human donor in good health.

This clone is a singleton in its sample. The chain couples TRBV27 to TRBJ2-6; D gene unclear. V was clipped by 7 bases and J by 0 bases, with 7 bases between them. The germline CDR1 and CDR2 sequences are MNHEY and SMNVEV (reference sequence). The CDR3 spans 14 residues. CDR3 loop: CASTMYSGANVLTF. In DNA, the CDR3 is TGTGCCAGCACTATGTACTCTGGGGCCAACGTCCTGACTTTC.

The chain couples TRBV25-1 to TRBJ1-1; 7 positions match TRBD1. V lost 3 bases to trimming and J lost 3 bases; unmatched junction nucleotides: 4. Per the germline V gene, CDR1 is MGHDK and CDR2 is SYGVNS. The CDR3 covers 14 residues. CDR3 in amino acids: CASSDTGAHTEAFF. The CDR3 coding sequence is TGTGCCAGCAGTGATACAGGGGCCCACACTGAAGCTTTCTTT.

In this sample, this clone turned up once. The chain is built from TRBV5-1 and TRBJ2-5; D call uncertain. V lost 5 bases and J 5 bases, leaving 13 bases between the germline ends. The germline V gene encodes CDR1 SGHRS and CDR2 YFSETQ. The CDR3 totals 13 residues. CDR3: CASRNPLRETQYF. CDR3 sequence (DNA): TGCGCCAGCAGAAATCCTCTGCGGGAGACCCAGTACTTC.

The chain recombines TRBV2 with TRBJ1-1; D not certain. Germline CDR1 and CDR2: SNHLY and FYNNEI. V was shortened by 3 bases and J by 1 base, with 9 bases between the two germline ends. The CDR3 contains 14 residues. For the CDR3, the DNA is TGTGCCAGCAGTGATATGGCGGGGAACACTGAAGCTTTCTTT. Protein: CASSDMAGNTEAFF. The entire variable domain, with the rest obtained from reference TRBV2 and TRBJ1-1, is as follows: EPEVTQTPSHQVTQMGQEVILRCVPISNHLYFYWYRQILGQKVEFLVSFYNNEISEKSEIFDDQFSVERPDGSNFTLKIRSTKLEDSAMYFCASSDMAGNTEAFFGQGTRLTVV.